This TCR beta chain was documented in a study of CD8+ T cells in alopecia areata. In the study overall: Spontaneous alopecia affected the 6-12-month-old C3H/HeJ graft donors, whose skin was transplanted to roughly 6-10-week-old female C3H/HeJ mice.

Study-wide findings and caveats: Sharing of TCR sequences between patients (possibly for HLA-related reasons) was less clear than in mice. Clonality exceeded that of normal scalp in lesional scalp, most notably in alopecia totalis/universalis.

Only a few counts were recorded for this clone. No antigen is known for it. Gene names are mouse gene names. The CDR3 is cut off 4 residues early in the read; its end comes from the germline J gene. The germline CDR1 and CDR2 sequences are NSHNY and SYGAGN. The CDR3 loop spans 15 amino acids. Extracted RNA was reverse transcribed into cDNA, the sequencing template. Assay used: immunoSEQ multiplex PCR; TCRdb lists only in-frame clones, some missing. The repertoire yields around 110,000 clones, none seen only once; the top ten contain roughly a fifth. This clonotype originated in a C3H/HeJ mouse with alopecia areata. The strain's MHC: H2-k. The genes are TRBV13-1 and TRBJ2-7; 8 positions match TRBD2. Sample: lesional skin. CDR3 DNA, as far as it was read: TGTGCCAGCAGTCCTACCTCACTGGGGGCATAT. Amino acid sequence: CASSPTSLGAY. The complete CDR3 reads CASSPTSLGAYEQYF.